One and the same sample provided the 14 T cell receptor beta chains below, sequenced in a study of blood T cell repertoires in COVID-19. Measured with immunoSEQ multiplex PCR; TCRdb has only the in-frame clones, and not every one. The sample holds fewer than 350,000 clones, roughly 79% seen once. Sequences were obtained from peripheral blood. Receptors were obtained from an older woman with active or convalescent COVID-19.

CDR3 amino acids: CASSPRTGGNNSPLHF. The CDR3 bases are TGTGCCAGCTCACCAAGGACAGGGGGCAATAATTCACCCCTCCACTTT. V usage is TRBV18 and J usage is TRBJ1-6; 11 nucleotides line up with TRBD1. V lost 2 bases, J lost 5 bases, and 2 bases stayed unmatched. Per the germline V gene, CDR1 is KGHSH and CDR2 is LQKENI. The CDR3 totals 16 residues.

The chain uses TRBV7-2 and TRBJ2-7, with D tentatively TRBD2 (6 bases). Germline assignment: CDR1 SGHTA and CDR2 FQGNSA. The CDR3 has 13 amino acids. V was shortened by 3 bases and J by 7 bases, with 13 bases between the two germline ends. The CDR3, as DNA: TGTGCCAGCAGCTTGCGGGGAGATGGAGAGCAGTACTTC. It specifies CASSLRGDGEQYF.

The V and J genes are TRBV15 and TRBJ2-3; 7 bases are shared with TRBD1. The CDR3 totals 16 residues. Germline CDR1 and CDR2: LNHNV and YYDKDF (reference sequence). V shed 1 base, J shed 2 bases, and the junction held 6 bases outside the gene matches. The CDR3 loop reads CATSRAPGQPTDTQYF. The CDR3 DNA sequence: TGTGCCACCAGCAGAGCTCCGGGACAGCCCACAGATACGCAGTATTTT.

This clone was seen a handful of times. The chain's CDR3 is CASSPRGPSYGYTF. The CDR3 nucleotides read TGTGCCAGCAGTCCCAGGGGTCCCAGCTATGGCTACACCTTC. The chain couples TRBV27 to TRBJ1-2; possibly TRBD1 for D (6 bases). The CDR3 spans 14 residues. Trimming removed 5 bases from V and 4 bases from J, with 14 bases in between. Germline V CDR1 and CDR2: MNHEY, SMNVEV (reference sequence).

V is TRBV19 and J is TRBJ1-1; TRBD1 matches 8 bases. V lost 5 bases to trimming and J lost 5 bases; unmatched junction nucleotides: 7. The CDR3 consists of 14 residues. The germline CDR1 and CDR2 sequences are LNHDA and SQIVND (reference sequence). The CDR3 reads CASSLQDRATEAFF. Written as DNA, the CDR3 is TGTGCCAGTAGTCTTCAGGACAGGGCTACTGAAGCTTTCTTT.

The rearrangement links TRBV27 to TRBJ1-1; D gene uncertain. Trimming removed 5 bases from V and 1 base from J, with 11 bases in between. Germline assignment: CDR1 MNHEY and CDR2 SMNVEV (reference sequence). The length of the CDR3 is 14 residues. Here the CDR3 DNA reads TGTGCCAGCAGTCCGAGCCACAGGAACACTGAAGCTTTCTTT. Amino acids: CASSPSHRNTEAFF.

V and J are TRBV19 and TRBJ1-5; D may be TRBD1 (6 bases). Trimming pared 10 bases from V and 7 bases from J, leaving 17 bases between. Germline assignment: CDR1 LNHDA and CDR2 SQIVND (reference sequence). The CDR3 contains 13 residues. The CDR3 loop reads CATTFRGDQPQHF. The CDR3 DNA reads TGTGCCACTACATTCAGGGGCGACCAGCCCCAGCATTTT.

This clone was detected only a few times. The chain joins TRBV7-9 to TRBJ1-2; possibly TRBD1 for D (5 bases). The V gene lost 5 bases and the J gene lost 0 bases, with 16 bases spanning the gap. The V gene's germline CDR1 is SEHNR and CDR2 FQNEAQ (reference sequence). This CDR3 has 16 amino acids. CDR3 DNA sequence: TGTGCCAGCAGCCCCCGCGGTCAGGGTGCTAACTATGGCTACACCTTC. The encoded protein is CASSPRGQGANYGYTF. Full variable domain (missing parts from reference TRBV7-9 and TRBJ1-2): DTGVSQNPRHKITKRGQNVTFRCDPISEHNRLYWYRQTLGQGPEFLTYFQNEAQLEKSRLLSDRFSAERPKGSFSTLEIQRTEQGDSAMYLCASSPRGQGANYGYTFGSGTRLTVV.

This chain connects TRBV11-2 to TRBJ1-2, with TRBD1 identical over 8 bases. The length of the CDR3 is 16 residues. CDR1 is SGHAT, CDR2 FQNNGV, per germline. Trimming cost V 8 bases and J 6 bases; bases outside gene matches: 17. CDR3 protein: CASGLTATGGIDGYTF. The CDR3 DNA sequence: TGTGCCAGCGGACTAACCGCCACAGGGGGTATTGATGGCTACACCTTC.

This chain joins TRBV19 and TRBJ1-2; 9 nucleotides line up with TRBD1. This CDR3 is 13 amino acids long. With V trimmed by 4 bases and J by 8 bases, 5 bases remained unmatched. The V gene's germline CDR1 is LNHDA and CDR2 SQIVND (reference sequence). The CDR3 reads CASSTQGADGYTF. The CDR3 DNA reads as TGTGCCAGTAGTACACAGGGGGCGGACGGCTACACCTTC.

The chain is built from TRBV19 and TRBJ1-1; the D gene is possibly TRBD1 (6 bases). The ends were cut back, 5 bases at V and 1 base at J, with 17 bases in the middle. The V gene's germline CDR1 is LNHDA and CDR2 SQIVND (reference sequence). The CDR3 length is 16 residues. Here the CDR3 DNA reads TGTGCCAGTAGTCTCCTGGACAGCGGAGGGAACACTGAAGCTTTCTTT. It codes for CASSLLDSGGNTEAFF.

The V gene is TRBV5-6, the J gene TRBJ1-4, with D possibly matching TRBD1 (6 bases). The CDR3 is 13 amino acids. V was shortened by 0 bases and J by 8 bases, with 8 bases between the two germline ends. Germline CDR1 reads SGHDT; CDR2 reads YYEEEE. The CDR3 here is CASSLDRDEKLFF. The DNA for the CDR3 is TGTGCCAGCAGCTTGGACAGGGACGAAAAACTGTTTTTT. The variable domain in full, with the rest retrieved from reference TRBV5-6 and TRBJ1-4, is DAGVTQSPTHLIKTRGQQVTLRCSPKSGHDTVSWYQQALGQGPQFIFQYYEEEERQRGNFPDRFSGHQFPNYSSELNVNALLLGDSALYLCASSLDRDEKLFFGSGTQLSVL.

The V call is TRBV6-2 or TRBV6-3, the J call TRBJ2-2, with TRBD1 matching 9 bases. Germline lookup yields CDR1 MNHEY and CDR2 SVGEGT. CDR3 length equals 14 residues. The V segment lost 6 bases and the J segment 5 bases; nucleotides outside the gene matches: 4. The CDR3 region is CASSRQGGTGELFF. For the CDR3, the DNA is TGTGCCAGCAGCAGACAGGGGGGGACCGGGGAGCTGTTTTTT.

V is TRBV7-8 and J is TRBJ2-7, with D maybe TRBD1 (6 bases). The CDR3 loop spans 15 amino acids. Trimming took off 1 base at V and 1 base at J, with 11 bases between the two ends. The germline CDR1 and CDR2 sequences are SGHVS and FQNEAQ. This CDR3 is CASSLVTGESYEQYF. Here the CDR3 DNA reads TGTGCCAGCAGCTTAGTGACAGGAGAGTCCTACGAGCAGTACTTC.